This T cell receptor beta chain was observed in a study of cytomegalovirus exposure and HLA in healthy donors. Notes on the study in general: According to the study, 180 or so TCR beta chains were cytomegalovirus-associated. Later on, an analysis tied under 20,000 TCR beta sequences to HLA alleles at 0.05 false discovery rate.

Use of 60 Vbeta and 13 Jbeta primers characterized the PCR. Assay used: immunoSEQ multiplex PCR; TCRdb lists only in-frame clones, some missing. The table lists a few hundred thousand clones, roughly two thirds of them singletons. As regards this clone: Its antigen is unidentified. Other DNA sequences in the same sample also yield this CDR3.

Sequenced: PBMCs. The clonotype comes from a female donor in good health and CMV-seronegative.

CDR3 sequence (DNA): TGTGCCAGCGTGCGGACAGGCCCCTACGAGCAGTACTTC. Its translation: CASVRTGPYEQYF. This chain connects TRBV6-1 to TRBJ2-7; 7 bases agree with TRBD1. Germline V gives CDR1 MNHNS, CDR2 SASEGT. V was pared by 8 bases and J by 2 bases, with 6 bases of the junction left unmatched. The CDR3 loop spans 13 amino acids.